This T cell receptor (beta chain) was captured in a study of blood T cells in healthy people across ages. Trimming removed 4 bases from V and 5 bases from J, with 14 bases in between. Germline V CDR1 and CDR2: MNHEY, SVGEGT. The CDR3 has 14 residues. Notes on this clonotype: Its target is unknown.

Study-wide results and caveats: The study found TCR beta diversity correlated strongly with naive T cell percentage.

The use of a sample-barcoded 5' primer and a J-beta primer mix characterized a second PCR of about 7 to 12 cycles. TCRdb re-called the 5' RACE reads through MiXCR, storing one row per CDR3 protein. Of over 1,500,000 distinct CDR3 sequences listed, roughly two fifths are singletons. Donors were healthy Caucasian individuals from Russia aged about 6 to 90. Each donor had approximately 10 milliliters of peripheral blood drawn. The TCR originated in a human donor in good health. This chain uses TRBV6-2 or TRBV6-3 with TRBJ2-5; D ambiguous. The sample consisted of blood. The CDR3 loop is CASSSTLGMETQYF. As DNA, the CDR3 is TGTGCCAGCAGTTCAACTCTAGGAATGGAGACCCAGTACTTC.